One and the same sample provided the 22 T cell receptor beta chains below, sequenced in a study of blood T cell repertoires in COVID-19 (dated by TCRdb to 2020 to 2022). Library preparation was by the immunoSEQ multiplex PCR assay. Drawn from immuneACCESS, this table holds only the in-frame rearrangements with V and J called that TCRdb kept. Clones are partly lost; checked studies trace under half to an unresolved V gene and leave the rest unexplained. For this sample the table gives roughly 150,000 clones, of which about four fifths were detected only once. The leading ten clones occupy over 9.5% of the sample. The sample comprised peripheral blood. These receptors came from an elderly woman with active or convalescent COVID-19.

V is TRBV5-1 and J is TRBJ2-3; 9 bases are a match to TRBD2. Germline V gene lookup returns CDR1 SGHRS and CDR2 YFSETQ. V was clipped by 3 bases and J by 3 bases; unmatched bases: 29. The CDR3 is made up of 23 amino acids. CDR3 DNA sequence: TGCGCCAGCAGCTACATAACACCGGGCCCCACAATATTCAGCGGGAGGCTAACAGATACGCAGTATTTT. Translating it yields CASSYITPGPTIFSGRLTDTQYF.

The chain links TRBV6-5 to TRBJ2-5; D possibly corresponds to TRBD2 (5 bases). This CDR3 contains 13 residues. Trimming stripped 8 bases from V and 5 bases from J, with 15 bases between. The germline CDR1 and CDR2 sequences are MNHEY and SVGAGI. The CDR3 here is CASRWTLQETQYF. As DNA, the CDR3 is TGTGCCAGCCGGTGGACTCTCCAGGAGACCCAGTACTTC.

This clone was recorded a few times. The chain joins TRBV27 to TRBJ2-2; TRBD1 is a possible D gene (6 bases). The length of the CDR3 is 14 residues. Germline values: CDR1 MNHEY, CDR2 SMNVEV (reference sequence). V was shortened by 2 bases and J by 6 bases, with 10 bases between the two germline ends. The CDR3 spells CASSLQGYPGELFF. CDR3 DNA: TGTGCCAGCAGTTTACAGGGGTACCCCGGGGAGCTGTTTTTT.

This clone appeared many times. The chain combines TRBV15 with TRBJ2-2; TRBD2 matches 11 bases. V lost 4 bases to trimming and J lost 6 bases; unmatched junction nucleotides: 4. Germline CDR1 and CDR2: LNHNV and YYDKDF (reference sequence). This CDR3 is 15 amino acids long. The CDR3: CATSKTSGAPGELFF. CDR3 nucleotide sequence: TGTGCCACCAGCAAGACTAGCGGGGCCCCCGGGGAGCTGTTTTTT.

The rearrangement joins TRBV5-1 to TRBJ2-3, with 8 bases matching TRBD1. The CDR3 contains 16 residues. Looked up from germline, CDR1 is SGHRS and CDR2 is YFSETQ. Losses at the gene ends were 3 bases for V and 2 bases for J; bases not matched to a gene: 8. The CDR3 bases are TGCGCCAGCAGCTCCAGCTGGGGACAGGCCACAGATACGCAGTATTTT. It encodes CASSSSWGQATDTQYF.

The chain carries TRBV6-5 and TRBJ1-6; TRBD1 is a possible D gene (6 bases). V was shortened by 6 bases and J by 5 bases, with 11 bases between the two germline ends. The CDR3 spans 14 residues. Germline V lookup: CDR1 MNHEY, CDR2 SVGAGI. CDR3 residues: CASSQGQDNSPLHF. CDR3 sequence (DNA): TGTGCCAGCAGCCAGGGACAAGATAATTCACCCCTCCACTTT.

V is TRBV5-1 and J is TRBJ2-1, with TRBD2 matching over 12 bases. The CDR3 runs to 15 residues. Germline values: CDR1 SGHRS, CDR2 YFSETQ. The J segment lost 5 bases and the V segment lost 4 bases, leaving 4 bases of the junction unmatched. CDR3 DNA sequence: TGCGCCAGCAGCACCCCTAGCGGGGGGGACAATGAGCAGTTCTTC. Protein product: CASSTPSGGDNEQFF.

This sequence joins TRBV6-5 and TRBJ2-3, with a possible D match to TRBD1 (5 bases). Germline values: CDR1 MNHEY, CDR2 SVGAGI. There are 13 residues in the CDR3. Deletions cut 6 bases from V and 5 bases from J, with 12 bases between. CDR3 nucleotide sequence: TGTGCCAGCAGGCCAGCAGGGCGAGATACGCAGTATTTT. Amino acids: CASRPAGRDTQYF.

V is TRBV21-1 and J is TRBJ1-6; whether TRBD1, the table's D call, matches the DNA was not checked. TRBV21-1 is assigned pseudogene status. This CDR3 region has 15 residues. The CDR3 is CASSKPTGYNSPLHF. In DNA, the CDR3 is TGTGCCAGCAGCAAACCCACAGGCTATAATTCACCCCTCCACTTT.

This clone was seen a handful of times. V usage is TRBV12-5 and J usage is TRBJ2-3, with 9 bases lining up with TRBD1. The V and J ends lost 6 bases and 4 bases, in that order; junction bases with no gene match: 5. Germline-derived CDR1 and CDR2 are LGHNT and FRNRAP. The CDR3 sequence is 14 residues long. CDR3 loop: CASGTGTGSDTQYF. The CDR3 coding sequence is TGTGCTAGTGGCACCGGGACAGGGTCAGATACGCAGTATTTT.

The rearrangement links TRBV25-1 to TRBJ1-4; 9 nucleotides match TRBD1. Germline CDR1 reads MGHDK; CDR2 reads SYGVNS. The V gene end was trimmed by 10 bases and the J gene end by 0 bases; junction bases not matched to a gene: 6. The CDR3 totals 15 residues. In nucleotides, the CDR3 is TGTGCCATCGGACACAGGGGGCCAACTAATGAAAAACTGTTTTTT. Translated: CAIGHRGPTNEKLFF.

This clone was recorded once. DNA for the CDR3: TGCGCCAGCAGCTTGGCCGGACAGGGTACTAATGAAAAACTGTTTTTT. It codes for CASSLAGQGTNEKLFF. The chain couples TRBV5-1 to TRBJ1-4; 8 bases match TRBD1. This CDR3 is 16 amino acids long. Germline V gene lookup returns CDR1 SGHRS and CDR2 YFSETQ. Trimming took 0 bases from V and 2 from J; bases not matched to a gene: 3.

The rearrangement joins TRBV5-1 to TRBJ1-5; D unclear. Germline lookup yields CDR1 SGHRS and CDR2 YFSETQ. V lost 1 base, J lost 7 bases, and 15 bases lay in between. The CDR3 is 15 residues long. The CDR3 DNA reads TGCGCCAGCAGCTTGTACTCGGGGTACTGGCAGCCCCAGCATTTT. As protein: CASSLYSGYWQPQHF.

This chain connects TRBV6-1 to TRBJ1-1; D possibly corresponds to TRBD1 (5 bases). Trimming left V 3 bases short and J 0 bases short, with 20 bases between. The CDR3 totals 18 residues. The germline gives CDR1 MNHNS, CDR2 SASEGT. As DNA, the CDR3 is TGTGCCAGCAGTGACCCCACAGGAATTGGGCTTATGAACACTGAAGCTTTCTTT. Residues: CASSDPTGIGLMNTEAFF.

The CDR3 region is CASRKRQVGQETQYF. Written as DNA, the CDR3 is TGTGCCAGCAGGAAGAGACAGGTCGGCCAAGAGACCCAGTACTTC. This rearrangement joins TRBV6-5 to TRBJ2-5; tentatively, D is TRBD1 (6 bases). Germline loops: CDR1 MNHEY, CDR2 SVGAGI. Deletions cut 6 bases from V and 1 base from J, with 15 bases between. The CDR3 length is 15 residues.

V gene TRBV30 combines with J gene TRBJ2-2, with 7 bases that match TRBD1. After removal of 0 bases from V and 3 bases from J, the junction contained 1 base not matched to a gene. The germline V gene has CDR1 GTSNPN and CDR2 SVGIG (reference sequence). The CDR3 has 14 residues. The CDR3 region has the DNA TGTGCCTGGAGTGTACAGGGGTACACCGGGGAGCTGTTTTTT. This gives the protein CAWSVQGYTGELFF.

The chain employs TRBV12-3 or TRBV12-4 and TRBJ2-7; no reliable D call. The CDR3 loop spans 12 amino acids. Trimming took 4 bases from V and 1 from J, leaving 5 bases between them. The DNA for the CDR3 is TGTGCCAGCAGTTCCAAATCCTACGAGCAGTACTTC. Translation gives CASSSKSYEQYF.

CDR3 DNA sequence: TGTGCCAGTAGTAGAAGACAGGAGACCGGGGAGCTGTTTTTT. Protein sequence: CASSRRQETGELFF. The rearrangement links TRBV19 to TRBJ2-2; D possibly corresponds to TRBD1 (6 bases). With 4 bases removed from V and 5 bases from J, the gap between germline ends came to 11 bases. Germline assignment: CDR1 LNHDA and CDR2 SQIVND (reference sequence). The CDR3 sequence is 14 residues long.

The genes are TRBV19 and TRBJ1-5, with D hard to call. V lost 7 bases, J lost 1 base, and 8 bases lay in between. Per the germline V gene, CDR1 is LNHDA and CDR2 is SQIVND (reference sequence). This CDR3 is built from 13 residues. This CDR3 reads CASTGWSNQPQHF. DNA for the CDR3: TGTGCCAGTACCGGGTGGAGCAATCAGCCCCAGCATTTT.

V usage is TRBV2 and J usage is TRBJ2-3, with 7 bases lining up with TRBD1. Germline lookup yields CDR1 SNHLY and CDR2 FYNNEI. V gave up 6 bases and J gave up 7 bases; unmatched junction bases: 10. The CDR3 consists of 14 residues. In DNA, the CDR3 is TGTGCCAGCAGAGGGGGACAGCTATCTCATACGCAGTATTTT. Its translation: CASRGGQLSHTQYF.

The chain couples TRBV11-2 to TRBJ2-7; TRBD2 aligns across 9 bases. Losses at the gene ends were 6 bases for V and 6 bases for J; bases not matched to a gene: 18. This CDR3 contains 17 residues. CDR1 SGHAT and CDR2 FQNNGV come from the germline V gene. DNA of the CDR3: TGTGCCAGCAGGCCCGCAGGGATAGCGGGAGTATCAGGCGAGCAGTACTTC. This gives the protein CASRPAGIAGVSGEQYF.

This chain links TRBV5-1 with TRBJ1-3; D call uncertain. This CDR3 has 16 residues. Germline V gene data show CDR1 as SGHRS and CDR2 as YFSETQ. V was shortened by 0 bases and J by 0 bases, with 10 bases between the two germline ends. The CDR3 nucleotides are TGCGCCAGCAGCTTGGCAGTCACAGCCTCTGGAAACACCATATATTTT. It yields the protein CASSLAVTASGNTIYF.